This section outlines one TCR beta chain sequence together with its context. The antigen is not known. The V gene's germline CDR1 is SGHTA and CDR2 FQGNSA. V dropped 5 bases and J dropped 1; count of bases not matched to a gene: 4. CDR3 size: 15 residues. Specified treatment: roughly 10-day PBMC culture with coronavirus spike peptide pools or control peptides (ViraFEST assay). The data derive from a study of vaccination and CD4 T cells after COVID-19. Cultured CD4+ T cells had their DNA profiled by the Oncomine TCR Beta short-read assay. TCRdb used MiXCR to reprocess the PCR reads, holding one entry per CDR3 protein. The table records over 20,000 distinct CDR3 sequences, approximately 39% of them present only once.

This clonotype was obtained from a human donor who had recovered from COVID-19. The chain is built from TRBV7-2 and TRBJ2-3; 9 bases line up with TRBD2. Sequencing was performed on CD4+ T cells from blood, cultured in vitro. The CDR3 DNA follows: TGTGCCAGCAGCCCTTGGACTAGCGGCACAGATACGCAGTATTTT. Translated, it gives CASSPWTSGTDTQYF.